This TCR beta chain was observed in a study of glioma-infiltrating T cells after dendritic cell vaccination (dated by TCRdb to 2016 to 2017). Context from the whole study: The cohort included roughly 15 glioblastoma patients drawn from Phase I and II dendritic cell vaccination trials, of whom 9 were newly diagnosed and 6 had recurrent disease. Between the early 2000s and the early 2010s, the patients were given dendritic cell vaccination pulsed with autologous tumor lysate. The vaccine consisted of monocyte-derived dendritic cells cultured about 7 days with IL-4 and GM-CSF, then pulsed overnight with autologous tumor lysate. Each patient got three intradermal injections of the dendritic cell vaccine, spaced at biweekly intervals, in the arm below the axilla. Deep sequencing of TCR beta CDR3 regions was used to quantify tumor-infiltrating lymphocyte content and compare tumor and blood repertoires in dendritic cell-vaccinated glioblastoma patients. Survival after dendritic cell vaccination was correlated with TCR sequencing metrics such as TIL content and the overlap between tumor and blood repertoires.

Study-wide conclusions, independent of this receptor: The three-group TCR overlap response model was characterized as speculative, and prospective validation of the model was stated to be required. No direct relationship between TCR clonality and survival was found, suggesting that a diverse polyclonal response may matter. The cohort was small and heterogeneous, few patients had complete blood and tumor sets, and even fewer had initial-recurrent tumor pairs. After dendritic cell vaccination, a higher estimated pretreatment TIL content predicted longer time to progression and overall survival.

TCRB CDR3 regions were amplified from about 2 ug genomic DNA, or all available DNA if less, using the immunoSEQ assay. Multiplex PCR used 60 forward primers for TCR V beta segments and 13 reverse primers for J beta segments. To estimate the number of reads per starting template, synthetic control templates were added to each sample at limiting dilution. Sequencing produced 87 bp reads on the Illumina HiSeq System. From the authors' description of their analysis: PCR and sequencing errors were removed by merging closely related sequences with a nearest neighbor algorithm. TCR overlap was measured as the percentage of unique tumor TCR beta sequences also present in the same patient's peripheral blood. Imported from immuneACCESS, the table was reduced by TCRdb to in-frame sequences with V and J called. These copies leave out some clones; in studies compared against another copy, an unresolved V gene accounts for under half, and the cause of the remainder is not known. For V, J and clone size, that table is used; D and trimming come from the DNA. This sample is represented by about 58,000 clones; roughly 84% of them were singletons. The top ten clones comprise roughly 9% of the sample.

About this clone: What antigen it recognizes has not been identified. No clone much larger than this one lies a single base away; base qualities are absent.

From the cysteine through the phenylalanine, the CDR3 covers 16 amino acids. CDR3 DNA only is kept here, 48 bases in frame from base 1. CDR1 is given as SGHNT and CDR2 as YYREEE, both from the germline V gene (reference sequence). Here V drops 0 bases and J drops 4 bases, and the junction holds 7 bases not matched to any gene. What the time point label conveys for this sample: after dendritic cell vaccination, including at tumor progression/relapse. To be selected, patients needed enough residual fresh-frozen tumor tissue and more than two years of available survival data. Molecular status otherwise varied across the glioblastoma patients, but none of them carried an isocitrate dehydrogenase mutation. PBMC were collected before vaccination, two weeks after the third vaccination, and at tumor progression when it occurred. Genomic DNA was extracted with the Qiagen DNeasy Blood extraction Kit.

The chain is assembled from TRBV5-4 and TRBJ2-7; 10 middle bases align to TRBD1. The source is a human donor with glioblastoma. Material: blood, obtained after dendritic cell vaccination. The DNA sequence follows: TGTGCCAGCAGCTTGGGGGGTTGGGACAGGGGTTACGAGCAGTACTTC. This translates into CASSLGGWDRGYEQYF.